This T cell receptor beta chain comes out of a study of cytomegalovirus exposure and HLA in healthy donors. Of note for this clone: Its antigen is not known.

Study conclusions and caveats: Sequencing likely produced, as an artifact, a cluster of highly shared sequence variants.

PCR primers comprised 60 Vbeta and 13 Jbeta primers. Some clones are missing from TCRdb's copy, which holds only in-frame ones; the method was immunoSEQ multiplex PCR. The sample yields some 170,000 clones, 72% seen once. This receptor was taken from a human donor in good health. The sample comprised PBMCs.

The CDR3 DNA reads as TGTGCCAGCAGCCTAGCGGGGGTGGGTGAGCAGTTCTTC. Translating gives CASSLAGVGEQFF. The rearrangement uses TRBV5-6 and TRBJ2-1; 10 bases align to TRBD2. Germline trimming cut 4 bases from V and 9 bases from J; bases unmatched to any gene: 4. The germline V gene has CDR1 SGHDT and CDR2 YYEEEE. This CDR3 region has 13 residues.